The entry that follows covers one T cell receptor (beta chain) sequence. The sample is drawn from a study of blood T cell repertoires in COVID-19. About the research overall: T cells, B-cell-depleted T cells, or PBMCs provided the cDNA or gDNA that served as material.

The protocol was immunoSEQ multiplex PCR, while the TCRdb copy is restricted to in-frame clones and leaves out a portion. Among nearly 250,000 clones, approximately 90% were seen once, and the ten largest hold around 1%. Trimming took off 1 base at V and 2 bases at J, with 8 bases between the two ends. Per the germline V gene, CDR1 is SEHNR and CDR2 is FQNEAQ (reference sequence). This CDR3 contains 14 residues. This sequence was found in a man over 45 who had been exposed to COVID-19. The chain links TRBV7-9 to TRBJ1-2; D is unclear. Sequenced material: PBMCs or T cells enriched from blood (not recorded which). The CDR3 loop is CASSLVSGNYGYTF. Here the CDR3 DNA reads TGTGCCAGCAGCTTAGTTTCCGGGAACTATGGCTACACCTTC.